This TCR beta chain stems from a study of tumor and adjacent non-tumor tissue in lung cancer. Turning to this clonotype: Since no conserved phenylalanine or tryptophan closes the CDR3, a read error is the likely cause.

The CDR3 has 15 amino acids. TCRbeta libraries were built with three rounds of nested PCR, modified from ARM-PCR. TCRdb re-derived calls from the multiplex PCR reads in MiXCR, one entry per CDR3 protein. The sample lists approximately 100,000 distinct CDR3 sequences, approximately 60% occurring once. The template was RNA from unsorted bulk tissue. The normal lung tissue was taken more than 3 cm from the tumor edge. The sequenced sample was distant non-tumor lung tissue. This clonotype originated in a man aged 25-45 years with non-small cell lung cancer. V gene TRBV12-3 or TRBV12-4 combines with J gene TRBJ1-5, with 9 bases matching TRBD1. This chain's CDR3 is CARSFDRGKNQPQHL. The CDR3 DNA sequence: TGTGCCAGGAGTTTTGACAGGGGGAAAAATCAGCCCCAGCATTTA.